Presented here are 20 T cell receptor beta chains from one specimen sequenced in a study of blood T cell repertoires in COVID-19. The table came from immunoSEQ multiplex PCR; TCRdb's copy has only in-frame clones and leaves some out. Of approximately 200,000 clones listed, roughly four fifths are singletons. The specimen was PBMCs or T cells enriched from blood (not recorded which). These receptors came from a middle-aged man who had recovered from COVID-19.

CDR3: CASSKARVRAYTF. CDR3 DNA sequence: TGTGCCAGCAGCAAAGCCCGAGTCAGGGCCTACACCTTC. The chain joins TRBV21-1 to TRBJ1-2; TRBD1, the table's D call, was not compared with the DNA. TRBV21-1 is deemed a pseudogene. The length of the CDR3 is 13 residues.

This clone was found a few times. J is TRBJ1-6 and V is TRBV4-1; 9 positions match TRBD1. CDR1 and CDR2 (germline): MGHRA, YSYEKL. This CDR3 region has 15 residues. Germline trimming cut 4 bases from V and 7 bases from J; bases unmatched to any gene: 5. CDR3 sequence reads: CASSPRTGVNSPLHF. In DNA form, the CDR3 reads TGCGCCAGCAGCCCACGGACAGGGGTAAATTCACCCCTCCACTTT.

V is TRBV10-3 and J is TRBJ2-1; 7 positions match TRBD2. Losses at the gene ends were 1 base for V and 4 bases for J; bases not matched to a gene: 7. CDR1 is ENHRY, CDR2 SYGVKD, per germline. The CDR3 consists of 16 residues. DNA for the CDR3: TGTGCCATCAGTGAGTTGCGGGGAGGGAAATACAATGAGCAGTTCTTC. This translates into CAISELRGGKYNEQFF.

The CDR3 nucleotides are TGCGCCAGCAGCCATCCGGACAGGCAAGAGACCCAGTACTTC. It yields the protein CASSHPDRQETQYF. This chain uses TRBV5-1 with TRBJ2-5; 7 bases map to TRBD1. The V segment lost 4 bases and the J segment 2 bases; nucleotides outside the gene matches: 5. This CDR3 is built from 14 residues. The germline V gene encodes CDR1 SGHRS and CDR2 YFSETQ.

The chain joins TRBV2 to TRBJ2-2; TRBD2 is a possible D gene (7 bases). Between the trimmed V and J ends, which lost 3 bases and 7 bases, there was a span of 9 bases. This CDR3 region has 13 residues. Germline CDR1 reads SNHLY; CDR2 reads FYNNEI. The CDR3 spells CASSEGGHGELFF. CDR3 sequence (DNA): TGTGCCAGCAGTGAGGGGGGGCACGGGGAGCTGTTTTTT.

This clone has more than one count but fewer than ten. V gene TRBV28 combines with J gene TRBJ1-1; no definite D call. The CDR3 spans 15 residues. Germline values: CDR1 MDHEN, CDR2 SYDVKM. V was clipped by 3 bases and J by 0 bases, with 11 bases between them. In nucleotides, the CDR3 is TGTGCCAGCAGTTTCTTGTGGGAGCTGAACACTGAAGCTTTCTTT. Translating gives CASSFLWELNTEAFF.

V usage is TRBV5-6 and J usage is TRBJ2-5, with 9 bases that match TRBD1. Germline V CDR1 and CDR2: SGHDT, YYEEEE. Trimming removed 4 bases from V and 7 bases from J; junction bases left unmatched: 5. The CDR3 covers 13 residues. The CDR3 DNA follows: TGTGCCAGCAGCCGGGACAGGGTTGGGACCCAGTACTTC. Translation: CASSRDRVGTQYF.

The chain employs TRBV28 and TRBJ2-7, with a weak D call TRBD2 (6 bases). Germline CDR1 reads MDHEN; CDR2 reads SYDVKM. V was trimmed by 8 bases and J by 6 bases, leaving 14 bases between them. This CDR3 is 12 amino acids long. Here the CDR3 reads CASVGTPLEQYF. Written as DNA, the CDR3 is TGTGCCAGCGTAGGGACTCCCCTCGAGCAGTACTTC.

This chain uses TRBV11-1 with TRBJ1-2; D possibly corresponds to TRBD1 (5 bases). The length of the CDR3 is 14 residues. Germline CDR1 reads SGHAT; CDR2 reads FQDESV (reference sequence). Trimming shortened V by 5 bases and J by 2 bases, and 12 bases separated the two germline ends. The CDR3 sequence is CASSPQEGNYGYTF. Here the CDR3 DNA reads TGTGCCAGCAGCCCCCAGGAGGGGAACTATGGCTACACCTTC.

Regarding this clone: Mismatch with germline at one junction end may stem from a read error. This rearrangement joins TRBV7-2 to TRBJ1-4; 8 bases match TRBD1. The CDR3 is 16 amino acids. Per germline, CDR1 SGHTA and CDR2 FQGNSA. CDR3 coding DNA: TGTGCCAGCAGCCTAGCCCAGACAGGGGCTGGAGGAAAACTGTTTTTT. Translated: CASSLAQTGAGGKLFF.

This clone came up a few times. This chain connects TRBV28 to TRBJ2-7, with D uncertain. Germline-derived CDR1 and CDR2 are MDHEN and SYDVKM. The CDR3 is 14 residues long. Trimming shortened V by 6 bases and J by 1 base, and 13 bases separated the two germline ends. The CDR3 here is CASRVTAVSYEQYF. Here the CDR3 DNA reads TGTGCCAGCAGAGTTACGGCGGTTTCCTACGAGCAGTACTTC. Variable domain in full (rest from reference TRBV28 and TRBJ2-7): DVKVTQSSRYLVKRTGEKVFLECVQDMDHENMFWYRQDPGLGLRLIYFSYDVKMKEKGDIPEGYSVSREKKERFSLILESASTNQTSMYLCASRVTAVSYEQYFGPGTRLTVT.

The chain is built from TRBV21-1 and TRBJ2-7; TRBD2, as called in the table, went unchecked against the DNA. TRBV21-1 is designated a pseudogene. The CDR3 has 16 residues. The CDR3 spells CASSKAKGLTYYEQYV. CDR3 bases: TGTGCCAGCAGCAAAGCAAAGGGACTAACGTACTACGAGCAGTACGTC.

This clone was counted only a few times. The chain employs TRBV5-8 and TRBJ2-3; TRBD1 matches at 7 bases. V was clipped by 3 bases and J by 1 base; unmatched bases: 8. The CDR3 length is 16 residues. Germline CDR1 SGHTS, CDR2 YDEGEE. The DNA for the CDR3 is TGTGCCAGCAGCTATACAGGGGTAAAAGGCACAGATACGCAGTATTTT. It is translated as CASSYTGVKGTDTQYF.

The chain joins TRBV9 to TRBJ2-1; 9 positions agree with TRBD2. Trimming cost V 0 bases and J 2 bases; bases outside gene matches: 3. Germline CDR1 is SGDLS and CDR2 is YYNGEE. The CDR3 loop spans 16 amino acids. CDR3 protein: CASSVEAGGPYNEQFF. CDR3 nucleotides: TGTGCCAGCAGCGTAGAAGCGGGGGGCCCCTACAATGAGCAGTTCTTC.

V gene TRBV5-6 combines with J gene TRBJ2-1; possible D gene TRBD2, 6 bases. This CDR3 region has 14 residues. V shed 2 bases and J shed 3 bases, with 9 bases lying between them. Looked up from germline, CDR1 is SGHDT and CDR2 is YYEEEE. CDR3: CASSFWRDYNEQFF. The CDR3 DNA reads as TGTGCCAGCAGCTTCTGGCGGGACTACAATGAGCAGTTCTTC.

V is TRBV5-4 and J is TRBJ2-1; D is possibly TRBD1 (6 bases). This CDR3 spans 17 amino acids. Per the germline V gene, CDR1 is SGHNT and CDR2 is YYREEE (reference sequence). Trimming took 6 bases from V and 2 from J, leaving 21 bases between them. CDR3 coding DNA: TGTGCCAGCAACCTACCCCCCCCAGGGGAAGCCTACAATGAGCAGTTCTTC. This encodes CASNLPPPGEAYNEQFF.

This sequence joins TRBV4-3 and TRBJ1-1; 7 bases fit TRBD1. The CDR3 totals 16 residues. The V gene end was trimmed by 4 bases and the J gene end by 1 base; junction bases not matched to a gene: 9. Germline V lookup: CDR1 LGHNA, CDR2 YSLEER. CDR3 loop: CASSPEEGTANTEAFF. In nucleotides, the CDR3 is TGCGCCAGCAGCCCCGAGGAAGGGACAGCGAACACTGAAGCTTTCTTT.

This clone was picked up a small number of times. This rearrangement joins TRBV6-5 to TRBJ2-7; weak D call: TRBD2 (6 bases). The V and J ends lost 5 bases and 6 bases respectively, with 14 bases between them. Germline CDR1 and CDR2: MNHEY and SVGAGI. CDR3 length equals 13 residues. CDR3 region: CASSLRRGLEQYV. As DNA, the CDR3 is TGTGCCAGCAGTCTTCGGCGGGGTCTCGAGCAGTACGTC.

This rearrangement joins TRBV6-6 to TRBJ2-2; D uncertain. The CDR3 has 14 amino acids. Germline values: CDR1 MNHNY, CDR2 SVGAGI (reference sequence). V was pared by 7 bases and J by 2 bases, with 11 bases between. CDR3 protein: CASKPHSNTGELFF. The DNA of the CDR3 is TGTGCCAGCAAGCCCCACTCAAACACCGGGGAGCTGTTTTTT.

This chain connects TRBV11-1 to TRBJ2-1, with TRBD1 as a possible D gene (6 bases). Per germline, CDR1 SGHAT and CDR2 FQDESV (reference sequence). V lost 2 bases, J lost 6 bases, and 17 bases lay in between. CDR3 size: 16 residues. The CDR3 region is CASSLFTGNSRNEQFF. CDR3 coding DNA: TGTGCCAGCAGCTTATTCACAGGGAATAGTCGCAATGAGCAGTTCTTC.